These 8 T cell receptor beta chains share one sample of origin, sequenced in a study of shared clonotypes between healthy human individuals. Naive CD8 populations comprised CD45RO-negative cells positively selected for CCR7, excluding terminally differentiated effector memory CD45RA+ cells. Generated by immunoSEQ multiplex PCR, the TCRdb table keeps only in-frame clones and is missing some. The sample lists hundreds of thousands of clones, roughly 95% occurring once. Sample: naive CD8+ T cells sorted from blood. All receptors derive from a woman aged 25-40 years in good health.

The CDR3 region has the DNA TGTGCCAGCAGCCAACGGAGCTCTGGAAACACCATATATTTT. Encoded protein: CASSQRSSGNTIYF. The rearrangement uses TRBV11-3 and TRBJ1-3; D remains unclear. This CDR3 is built from 14 residues. The V end lost 5 bases, the J end lost 0 bases, and 8 bases lay between the germline ends. Germline V gene data show CDR1 as SGHNT and CDR2 as YENEEA.

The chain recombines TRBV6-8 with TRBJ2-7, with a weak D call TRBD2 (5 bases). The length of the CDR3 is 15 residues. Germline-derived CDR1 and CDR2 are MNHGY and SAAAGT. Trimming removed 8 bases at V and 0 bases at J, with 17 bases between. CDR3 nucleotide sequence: TGTGCCAGCCCCTCGGTTGGGAGTTTCTCCTACGAGCAGTACTTC. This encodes CASPSVGSFSYEQYF.

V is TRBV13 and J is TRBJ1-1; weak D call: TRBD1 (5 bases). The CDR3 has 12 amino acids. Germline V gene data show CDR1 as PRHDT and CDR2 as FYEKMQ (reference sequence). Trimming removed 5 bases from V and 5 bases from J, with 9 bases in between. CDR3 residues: CASSAEGTEAFF. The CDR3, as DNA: TGTGCCAGCAGCGCTGAGGGGACTGAAGCTTTCTTT.

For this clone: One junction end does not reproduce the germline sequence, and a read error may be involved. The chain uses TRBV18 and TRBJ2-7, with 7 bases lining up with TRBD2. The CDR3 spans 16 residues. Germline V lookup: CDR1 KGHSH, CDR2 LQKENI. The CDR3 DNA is TGTGCCAGCCCACCTCGGGGGGACCGTAAGTCCTACGAGCAGTACTTC. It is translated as CASPPRGDRKSYEQYF.

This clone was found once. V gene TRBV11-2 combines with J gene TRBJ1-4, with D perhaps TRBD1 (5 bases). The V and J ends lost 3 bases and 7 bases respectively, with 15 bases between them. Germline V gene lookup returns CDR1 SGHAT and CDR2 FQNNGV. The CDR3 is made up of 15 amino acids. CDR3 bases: TGTGCCAGCAGCTTCTTGACCTCCCAGGGTGAAAAACTGTTTTTT. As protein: CASSFLTSQGEKLFF.

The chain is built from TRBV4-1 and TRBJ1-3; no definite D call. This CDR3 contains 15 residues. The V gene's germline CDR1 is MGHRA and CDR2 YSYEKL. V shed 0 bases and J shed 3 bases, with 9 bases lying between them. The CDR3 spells CASSQDRQIGNTIYF. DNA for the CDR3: TGCGCCAGCAGCCAAGATAGGCAGATTGGAAACACCATATATTTT.

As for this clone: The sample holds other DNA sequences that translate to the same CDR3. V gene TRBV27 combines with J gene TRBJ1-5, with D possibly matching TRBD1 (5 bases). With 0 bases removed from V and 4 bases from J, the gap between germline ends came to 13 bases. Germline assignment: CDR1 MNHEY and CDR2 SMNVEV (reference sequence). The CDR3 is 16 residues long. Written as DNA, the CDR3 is TGTGCCAGCAGTTTATCGGGAGGGGAGGGGAATCAGCCCCAGCATTTT. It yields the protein CASSLSGGEGNQPQHF.

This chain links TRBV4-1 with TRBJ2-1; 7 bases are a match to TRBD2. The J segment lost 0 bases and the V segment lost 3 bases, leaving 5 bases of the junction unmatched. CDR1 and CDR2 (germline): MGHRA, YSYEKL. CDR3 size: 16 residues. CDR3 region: CASSQLTSDSYNEQFF. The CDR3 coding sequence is TGCGCCAGCAGCCAGTTAACTAGCGACTCCTACAATGAGCAGTTCTTC.